The subject of this entry is one TCR beta chain. What it binds is unknown. The CDR3 extends over 17 amino acids. V lost 4 bases and J lost 4; bases outside the gene matches: 9. CDR1 is SNHLY, CDR2 FYNNEI, per germline. This specimen belongs to a study of T cell clonotyping in hematopoietic cell transplantation. Study-wide findings and caveats: Without cell sorting, CD4 versus CD8 contributions remain unresolved.

TCRdb's copy holds only in-frame clones and misses some; the assay was immunoSEQ multiplex PCR. The table records around 37,000 clones, 85% of them present only once. Documented time point: recipient sample about 28 days before transplant, after cytoreduction. The TCR originated in a man aged 60-69 years with acute myeloid leukemia. Some clones in this sample may be carry-over from other donors' samples. The sample here was peripheral blood mononuclear cells, taken before stem cell transplant. The chain links TRBV2 to TRBJ1-5; 11 bases are shared with TRBD1. The CDR3 loop reads CASSGGQGERWNQPQHF. The DNA for the CDR3 is TGTGCCAGCAGTGGGGGACAGGGGGAAAGATGGAATCAGCCCCAGCATTTT.